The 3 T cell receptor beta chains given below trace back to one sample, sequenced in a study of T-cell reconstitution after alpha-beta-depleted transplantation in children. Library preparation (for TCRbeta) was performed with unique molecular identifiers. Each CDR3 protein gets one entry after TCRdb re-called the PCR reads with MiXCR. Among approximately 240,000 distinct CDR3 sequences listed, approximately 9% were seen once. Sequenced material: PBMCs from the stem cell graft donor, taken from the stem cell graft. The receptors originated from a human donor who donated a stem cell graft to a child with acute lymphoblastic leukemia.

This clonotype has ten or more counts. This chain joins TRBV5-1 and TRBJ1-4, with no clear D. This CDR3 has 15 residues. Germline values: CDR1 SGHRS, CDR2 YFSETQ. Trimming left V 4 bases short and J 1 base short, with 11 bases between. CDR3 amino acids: CASSASSQTNEKLFF. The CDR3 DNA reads TGCGCCAGCAGCGCCTCGTCACAAACTAATGAAAAACTGTTTTTT.

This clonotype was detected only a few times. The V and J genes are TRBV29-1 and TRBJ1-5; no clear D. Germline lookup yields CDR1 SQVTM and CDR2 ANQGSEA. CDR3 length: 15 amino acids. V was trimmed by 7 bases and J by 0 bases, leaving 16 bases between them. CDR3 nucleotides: TGCAGCGCCCTGGACGCGGAGGGTAGCAATCAGCCCCAGCATTTT. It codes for CSALDAEGSNQPQHF.

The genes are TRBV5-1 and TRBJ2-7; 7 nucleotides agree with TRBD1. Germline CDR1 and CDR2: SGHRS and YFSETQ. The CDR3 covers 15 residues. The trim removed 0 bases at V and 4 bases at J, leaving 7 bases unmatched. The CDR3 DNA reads TGCGCCAGCAGCTTGGCCCCGGGACAGCAATACGAGCAGTACTTC. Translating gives CASSLAPGQQYEQYF.